This T cell receptor (beta chain) was found in a study of OX40 agonist ivuxolimab in advanced cancers. The junction had 16 bases not matched to a gene; V was cut back by 6 bases and J by 6 bases. This CDR3 spans 17 amino acids. Germline V gene sequence: CDR1 SGHKS, CDR2 YYEKEE (reference sequence). Profiled with immunoSEQ multiplex PCR; TCRdb holds only in-frame clones, not every one. Among approximately 40,000 clones listed, 92% were seen once. The receptor was derived from an adult with an advanced solid tumor such as melanoma, head and neck, liver or kidney cancer. Source: CD4+ or CD8+ T cells sorted from blood, taken in a trial of the OX40 agonist ivuxolimab. The rearrangement uses TRBV5-5 and TRBJ1-4; 8 bases fit TRBD1. CDR3 DNA sequence: TGTGCCAGCACTTCCGGACAGGGAGGGCTTGTGTATGAAAAACTGTTTTTT. Protein product: CASTSGQGGLVYEKLFF.